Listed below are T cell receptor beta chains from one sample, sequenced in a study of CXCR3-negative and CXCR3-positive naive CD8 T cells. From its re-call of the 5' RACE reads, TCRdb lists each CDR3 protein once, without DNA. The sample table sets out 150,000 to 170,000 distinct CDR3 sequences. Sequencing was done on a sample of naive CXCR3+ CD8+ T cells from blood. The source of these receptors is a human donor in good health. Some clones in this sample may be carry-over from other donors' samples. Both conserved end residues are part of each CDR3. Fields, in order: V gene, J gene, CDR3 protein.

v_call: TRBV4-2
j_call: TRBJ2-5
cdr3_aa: CASSQEVRAGGLEETQYF

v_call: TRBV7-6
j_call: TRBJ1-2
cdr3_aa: CASSLTEGDGYTF

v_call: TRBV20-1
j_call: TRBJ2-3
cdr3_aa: CSAKGSGTQYF

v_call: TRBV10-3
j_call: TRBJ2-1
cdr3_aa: CAISHSTSAEQFF

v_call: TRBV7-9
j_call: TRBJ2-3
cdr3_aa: CASSFNSITDTQYF

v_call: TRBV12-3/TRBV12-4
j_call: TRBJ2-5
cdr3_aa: CASSFGGAPTETQYF

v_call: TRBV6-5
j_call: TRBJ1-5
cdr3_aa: CASRGGDSDQPQHF

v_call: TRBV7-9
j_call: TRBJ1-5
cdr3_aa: CASSPGFGQPQHF

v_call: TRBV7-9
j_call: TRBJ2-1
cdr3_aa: CASSQLERGGMAYNEQFF

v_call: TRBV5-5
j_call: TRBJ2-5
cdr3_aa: CASSLGQGALMTQYF

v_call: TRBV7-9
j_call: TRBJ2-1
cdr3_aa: CASSLEGTPEQFF

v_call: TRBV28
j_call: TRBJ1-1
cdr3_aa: CASRFPQDRGWPNTEAFF

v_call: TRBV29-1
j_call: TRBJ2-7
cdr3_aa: CSTEIRTGAYEQYF

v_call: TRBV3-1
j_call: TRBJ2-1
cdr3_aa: CASSQVVAGPNEQFF